This TCR beta chain was captured in a study of T cell repertoires in aging, cancer and after chemotherapy. Study observations and caveats: Across the chemotherapy interval, each cancer cohort showed higher median generation probability, suggesting thymic rebound.

Multiplex touch-down PCR with TRB-A/B primers amplified rearranged V-D-J TRB sequences. Each CDR3 protein is one row after TCRdb ran MiXCR on the multiplex PCR reads. The table shows thousands of distinct CDR3 sequences, with 35% occurring only once. This CDR3 comprises 12 residues. In germline, CDR1 is MNHNY, CDR2 SVGAGI (reference sequence). Trimming pared 5 bases from V and 0 bases from J, leaving 4 bases between. Peripheral blood genomic DNA, not sorted cells or RNA, was the template. The table lists this clonotype with a few counts. Antigen unknown. The sequence came from a human donor in good health. The sample comprised blood. The gene calls are TRBV6-6 and TRBJ1-1, with D unclear. Here the CDR3 DNA reads TGTGCCAGCAGTCAACTGAACACTGAAGCTTTCTTT. Translated: CASSQLNTEAFF.